The source of this T cell receptor beta chain is a study of neurological immune-mediated disorders. Study conclusions and caveats: Among 34 multiple sclerosis patients, phylogenetic grouping put the repertoires of 18 into a single related-CDR3 cluster, a possible signature. In multiple sclerosis patients, the repertoire cluster was unrelated to clinical or MRI findings.

From 2 million PBMCs stored at -80 C, the unsorted libraries were generated. This clonotype has a single count. Its antigen is not known. A much larger clone lies a single base off, so this may be a read error. TCRdb reanalysed the 5' RACE reads using MiXCR and keeps one entry per CDR3 protein. The sample carries 55,000 to 80,000 distinct CDR3 sequences, more than 4% recorded once. The sequenced material came from PBMCs. This TCR came from a woman aged 50 to 60 with multiple sclerosis.

The CDR3 protein is CTSSSSGTQGAEAFF. Written as DNA, the CDR3 is TGCACCAGCAGCTCAAGCGGGACCCAGGGTGCTGAAGCTTTCTTT. The rearrangement uses TRBV4-1 and TRBJ1-1; D is perhaps TRBD1 (5 bases). The CDR3 length is 15 residues. Per germline, CDR1 MGHRA and CDR2 YSYEKL.